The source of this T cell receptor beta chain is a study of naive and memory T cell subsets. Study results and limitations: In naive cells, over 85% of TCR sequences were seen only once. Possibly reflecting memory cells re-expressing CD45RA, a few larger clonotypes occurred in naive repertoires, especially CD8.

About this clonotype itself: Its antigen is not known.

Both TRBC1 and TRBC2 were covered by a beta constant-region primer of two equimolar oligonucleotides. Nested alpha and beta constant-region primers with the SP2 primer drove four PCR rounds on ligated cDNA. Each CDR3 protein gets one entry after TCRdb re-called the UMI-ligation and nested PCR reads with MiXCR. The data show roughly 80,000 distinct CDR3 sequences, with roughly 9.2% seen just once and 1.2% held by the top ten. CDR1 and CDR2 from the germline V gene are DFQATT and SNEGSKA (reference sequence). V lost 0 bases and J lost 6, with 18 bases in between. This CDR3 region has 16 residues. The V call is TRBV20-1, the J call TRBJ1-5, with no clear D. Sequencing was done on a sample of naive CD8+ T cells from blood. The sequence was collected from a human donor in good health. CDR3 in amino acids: CSARDRRRVGRQPQHF. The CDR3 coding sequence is TGCAGTGCTAGAGATAGGCGAAGGGTCGGTCGTCAGCCCCAGCATTTT.